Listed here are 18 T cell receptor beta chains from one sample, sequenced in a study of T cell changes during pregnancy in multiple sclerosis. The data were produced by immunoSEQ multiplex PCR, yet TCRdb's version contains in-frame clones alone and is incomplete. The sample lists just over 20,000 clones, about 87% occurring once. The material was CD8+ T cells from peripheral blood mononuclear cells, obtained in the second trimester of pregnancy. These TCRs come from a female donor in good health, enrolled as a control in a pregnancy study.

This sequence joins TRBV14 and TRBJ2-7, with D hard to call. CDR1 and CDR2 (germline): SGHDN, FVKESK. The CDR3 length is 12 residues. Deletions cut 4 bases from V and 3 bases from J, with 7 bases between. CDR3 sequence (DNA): TGTGCCAGCAGCCCCGCGAACTACGAGCAGTACTTC. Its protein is CASSPANYEQYF. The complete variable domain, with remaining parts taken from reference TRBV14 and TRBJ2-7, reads EAGVTQFPSHSVIEKGQTVTLRCDPISGHDNLYWYRRVMGKEIKFLLHFVKESKQDESGMPNNRFLAERTGGTYSTLKVQPAELEDSGVYFCASSPANYEQYFGPGTRLTVT.

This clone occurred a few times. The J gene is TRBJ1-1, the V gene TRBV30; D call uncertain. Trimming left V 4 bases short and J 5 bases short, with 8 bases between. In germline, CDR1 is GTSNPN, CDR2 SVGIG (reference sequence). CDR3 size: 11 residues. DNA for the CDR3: TGTGCCTGGACTAGGAGAACTGAAGCTTTCTTT. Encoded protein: CAWTRRTEAFF. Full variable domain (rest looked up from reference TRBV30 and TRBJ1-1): SQTIHQWPATLVQPVGSPLSLECTVEGTSNPNLYWYRQAAGRGLQLLFYSVGIGQISSEVPQNLSASRPQDRQFILSSKKLLLSDSGFYLCAWTRRTEAFFGQGTRLTVV.

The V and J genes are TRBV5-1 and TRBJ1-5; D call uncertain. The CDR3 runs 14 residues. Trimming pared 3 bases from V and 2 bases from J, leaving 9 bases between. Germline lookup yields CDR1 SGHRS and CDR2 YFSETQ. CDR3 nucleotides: TGCGCCAGCAGCTGGGAGGGTGGCAATCAGCCCCAGCATTTT. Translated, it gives CASSWEGGNQPQHF.

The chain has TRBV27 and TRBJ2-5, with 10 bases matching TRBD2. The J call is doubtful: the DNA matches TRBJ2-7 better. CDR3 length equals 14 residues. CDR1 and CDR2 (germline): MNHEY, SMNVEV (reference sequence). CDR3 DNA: TGTGCCAGCAGTTTAGCTAGCGGGAGAGGCGAGCAGTACTTC. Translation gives CASSLASGRGEQYF.

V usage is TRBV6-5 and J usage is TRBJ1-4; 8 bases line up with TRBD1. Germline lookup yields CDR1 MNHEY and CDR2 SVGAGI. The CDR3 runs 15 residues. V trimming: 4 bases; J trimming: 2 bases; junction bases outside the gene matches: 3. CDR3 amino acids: CASSSDRGTNEKLFF. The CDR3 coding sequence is TGTGCCAGCAGTTCAGACAGGGGTACTAATGAAAAACTGTTTTTT.

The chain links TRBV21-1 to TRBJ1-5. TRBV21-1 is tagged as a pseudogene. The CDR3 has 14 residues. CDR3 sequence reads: CASSKRGSNQPQHF. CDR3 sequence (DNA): TGTGCCAGCAGCAAACGGGGGAGCAATCAGCCCCAGCATTTT.

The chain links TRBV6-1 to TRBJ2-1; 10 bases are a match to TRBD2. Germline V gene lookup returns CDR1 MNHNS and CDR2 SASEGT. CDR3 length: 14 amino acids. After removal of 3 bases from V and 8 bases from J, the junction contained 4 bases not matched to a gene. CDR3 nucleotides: TGTGCCAGCAGTGAGGCTAGCGGGAGTGATGAGCAGTTCTTC. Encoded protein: CASSEASGSDEQFF.

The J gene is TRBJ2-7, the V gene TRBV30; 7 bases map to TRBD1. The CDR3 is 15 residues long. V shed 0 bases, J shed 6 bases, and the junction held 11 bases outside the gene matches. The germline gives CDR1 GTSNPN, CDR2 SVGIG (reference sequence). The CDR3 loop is CAWSVGAGGLGEQYF. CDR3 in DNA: TGTGCCTGGAGTGTAGGGGCAGGGGGTCTGGGCGAGCAGTACTTC.

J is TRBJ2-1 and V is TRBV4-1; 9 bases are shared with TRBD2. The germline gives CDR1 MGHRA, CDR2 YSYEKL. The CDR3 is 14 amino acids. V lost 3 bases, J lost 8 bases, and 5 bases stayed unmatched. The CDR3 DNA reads TGCGCCAGCAGCCAGCCACAGCGGGGGGATGAGCAGTTCTTC. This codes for CASSQPQRGDEQFF.

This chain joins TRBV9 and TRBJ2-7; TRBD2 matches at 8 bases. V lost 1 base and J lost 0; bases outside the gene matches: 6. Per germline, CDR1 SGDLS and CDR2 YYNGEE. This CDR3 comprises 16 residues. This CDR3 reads CASSVRSGGLSYEQYF. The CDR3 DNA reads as TGTGCCAGCAGCGTACGATCGGGGGGGCTCTCCTACGAGCAGTACTTC.

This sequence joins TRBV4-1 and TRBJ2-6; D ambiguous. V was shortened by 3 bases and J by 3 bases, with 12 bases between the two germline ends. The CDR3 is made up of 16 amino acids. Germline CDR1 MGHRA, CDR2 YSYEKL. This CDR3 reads CASSHPVLSGANVLTF. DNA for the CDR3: TGCGCCAGCAGCCATCCGGTTCTAAGTGGGGCCAACGTCCTGACTTTC.

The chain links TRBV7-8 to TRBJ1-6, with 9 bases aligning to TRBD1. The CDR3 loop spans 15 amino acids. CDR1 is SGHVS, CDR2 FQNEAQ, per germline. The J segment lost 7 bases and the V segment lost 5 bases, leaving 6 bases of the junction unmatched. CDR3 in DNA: TGTGCCAGCAGCGGGCAGGACAGGGGAAATTCACCCCTCCACTTT. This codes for CASSGQDRGNSPLHF.

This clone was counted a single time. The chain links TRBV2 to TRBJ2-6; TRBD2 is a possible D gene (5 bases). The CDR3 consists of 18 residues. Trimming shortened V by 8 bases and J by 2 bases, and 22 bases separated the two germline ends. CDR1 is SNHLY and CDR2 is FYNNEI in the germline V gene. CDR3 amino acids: CASSRGPSAGTGANVLTF. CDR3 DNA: TGTGCCAGCTCACGAGGGCCGTCTGCTGGGACTGGGGCCAACGTCCTGACTTTC. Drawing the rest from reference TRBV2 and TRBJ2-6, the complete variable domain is EPEVTQTPSHQVTQMGQEVILRCVPISNHLYFYWYRQILGQKVEFLVSFYNNEISEKSEIFDDQFSVERPDGSNFTLKIRSTKLEDSAMYFCASSRGPSAGTGANVLTFGAGSRLTVL.

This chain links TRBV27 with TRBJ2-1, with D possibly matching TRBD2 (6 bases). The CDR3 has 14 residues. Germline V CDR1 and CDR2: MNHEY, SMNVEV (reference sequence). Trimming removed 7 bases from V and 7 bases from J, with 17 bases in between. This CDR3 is CASTAGSSRNEQFF. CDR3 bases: TGTGCCAGCACTGCGGGGTCTTCAAGGAATGAGCAGTTCTTC.

The CDR3 spells CASSPEPGAPGLAGGWANVLTF. DNA for the CDR3: TGTGCCAGCAGCCCCGAACCCGGGGCCCCGGGACTAGCGGGAGGATGGGCCAACGTCCTGACTTTC. The rearrangement links TRBV21-1 to TRBJ2-6; the DNA was not used to check the table's D call, TRBD2. TRBV21-1 is reported as a pseudogene. The CDR3 length is 22 residues.

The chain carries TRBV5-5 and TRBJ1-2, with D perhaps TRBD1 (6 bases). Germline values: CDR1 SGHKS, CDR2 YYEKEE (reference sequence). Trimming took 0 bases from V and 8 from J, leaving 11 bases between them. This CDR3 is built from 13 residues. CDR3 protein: CASSLVRGSGYTF. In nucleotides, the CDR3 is TGTGCCAGCAGCTTGGTCAGGGGAAGCGGCTACACCTTC.

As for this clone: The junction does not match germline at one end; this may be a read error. CDR3: CASSSSGSYEQYF. Here the CDR3 DNA reads TGTGCTAGCAGCTCCTCGGGCTCCTACGAGCAGTACTTC. The chain has TRBV7-7 and TRBJ2-7, with D hard to call. This CDR3 has 13 amino acids. Germline V CDR1 and CDR2: SSHAT, FNYEAQ (reference sequence).

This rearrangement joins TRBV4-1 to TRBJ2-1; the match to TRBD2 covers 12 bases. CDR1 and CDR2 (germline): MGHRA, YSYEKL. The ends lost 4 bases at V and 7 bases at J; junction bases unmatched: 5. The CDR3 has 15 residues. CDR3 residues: CASSLTSGRGNEQFF. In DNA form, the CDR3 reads TGCGCCAGCAGCCTGACTAGCGGGAGAGGGAATGAGCAGTTCTTC.